This T cell receptor (beta chain) derives from a study of T-cell reconstitution after alpha-beta-depleted transplantation in children. Germline CDR1 reads SQVTM; CDR2 reads ANQGSEA. V was trimmed by 4 bases and J by 0 bases, leaving 9 bases between them. CDR3 length: 13 residues. Regarding the study as a whole: Approximately two months post-transplant, alpha-beta T cells reportedly originated from several hundred expanded graft clones. One year after transplant, T-cell counts and diversity came mostly from newly produced T cells.

Unique molecular identifiers were used to barcode this TCRbeta library. TCRdb independently ran MiXCR on the PCR reads; one entry per CDR3 protein. The table has approximately 85,000 distinct CDR3 sequences, 15% to 19% seen once; the top ten hold around a fifth. Worth noting for this clonotype: Its specificity is not known.

The clonotype was recovered from a male patient aged 2-15 years who had a stem cell transplant for acute lymphoblastic leukemia, so the T cells may come from the graft donor. The source was PBMCs, mostly from graft donor cells, collected 180 days after TCRalphabeta/CD19-depleted stem cell transplant. The chain combines TRBV29-1 with TRBJ1-1, with D possibly being TRBD1 (5 bases). This CDR3 reads CSVVDSMNTEAFF. The DNA of the CDR3 is TGCAGCGTTGTTGACAGTATGAACACTGAAGCTTTCTTT.